The 20 T cell receptor beta chains given below trace back to one sample, sequenced in a study of blood T cell repertoires in COVID-19. Method: immunoSEQ multiplex PCR; TCRdb's copy keeps in-frame clones and lacks some. The sample has approximately 92,000 clones, approximately 80% seen once; the top ten hold 3% to 3.5%. The sequenced material came from peripheral blood. The origin of the receptors is a man aged 50-59 years with acute or convalescent COVID-19.

The chain uses TRBV5-4 and TRBJ1-2, with 8 bases that match TRBD1. CDR1 SGHNT and CDR2 YYREEE come from the germline V gene (reference sequence). J lost 7 bases, V lost 2 bases, and 4 bases had no gene match. The length of the CDR3 is 13 residues. This CDR3 is CASSFGTGIGYTF. For the CDR3, the DNA is TGTGCCAGCAGCTTCGGGACAGGAATTGGCTACACCTTC.

The V gene is TRBV7-9, the J gene TRBJ1-2; 10 nucleotides align to TRBD1. The junction had 10 bases not matched to a gene; V was cut back by 5 bases and J by 4 bases. Germline V gene sequence: CDR1 SEHNR, CDR2 FQNEAQ (reference sequence). CDR3 length equals 16 residues. In DNA, the CDR3 is TGTGCCAGCAGCACAGGACAGGGGGGCGTAAGCTATGGCTACACCTTC. It yields the protein CASSTGQGGVSYGYTF.

This sequence joins TRBV11-2 and TRBJ2-1, with TRBD2 identical over 7 bases. J lost 0 bases, V lost 1 base, and 0 bases had no gene match. CDR3 length: 15 amino acids. CDR1 and CDR2 (germline): SGHAT, FQNNGV. CDR3 loop: CASSLAGGSYNEQFF. In DNA, the CDR3 is TGTGCCAGCAGCTTAGCGGGGGGCTCCTACAATGAGCAGTTCTTC.

The rearrangement uses TRBV3-1 (or the pseudogene TRBV3-2) and TRBJ2-5, with unresolved D. Germline V gives CDR1 LGHDT, CDR2 YNNKEL (reference sequence). With 0 bases removed from V and 7 bases from J, the gap between germline ends came to 18 bases. The length of the CDR3 is 16 residues. In nucleotides, the CDR3 is TGTGCCAGCAGCCAAGATCCCCCACGAAGGTCAGGGACCCAGTACTTC. Protein sequence: CASSQDPPRRSGTQYF.

V is TRBV6-4 and J is TRBJ2-3, with TRBD1 identical over 11 bases. This CDR3 has 18 amino acids. With 4 bases clipped from V and 6 bases from J, the junction kept 15 bases outside the gene matches. Germline loops: CDR1 MRHNA, CDR2 SNTAGT. The CDR3 nucleotides are TGTGCCAGCAGTGCATACCCTGCTGGACAGGGGGCGACGGATACGCAGTATTTT. This encodes CASSAYPAGQGATDTQYF.

As regards this clone: This sample also contains other DNA sequences that code for the same CDR3. The chain carries TRBV7-3 and TRBJ2-1, with 8 bases identical to TRBD2. Per germline, CDR1 SGHTA and CDR2 FQGTGA. The length of the CDR3 is 15 residues. V was clipped by 5 bases and J by 1 base; unmatched bases: 4. The CDR3 sequence: CASSERLASYNEQFF. The CDR3 DNA reads as TGTGCCAGCAGCGAGAGACTAGCGTCCTACAATGAGCAGTTCTTC.

The chain carries TRBV7-2 and TRBJ1-6; 7 bases match TRBD1. Germline CDR1 SGHTA, CDR2 FQGNSA. The CDR3 has 14 amino acids. V was clipped by 6 bases and J by 7 bases; unmatched bases: 6. The CDR3, as DNA: TGTGCCAGCAGTCCCGGACAGGTGAATTCACCCCTCCACTTT. Translating it yields CASSPGQVNSPLHF.

This chain connects TRBV6-5 to TRBJ2-7; D unresolved. V lost 6 bases, J lost 0 bases, and 15 bases lay in between. Germline assignment: CDR1 MNHEY and CDR2 SVGAGI. The CDR3 contains 15 residues. In DNA, the CDR3 is TGTGCCAGCAGCCCATACCCAGACACCTCCTACGAGCAGTACTTC. Translation gives CASSPYPDTSYEQYF.

The chain has TRBV29-1 and TRBJ2-5; 9 bases line up with TRBD2. After removal of 3 bases from V and 5 bases from J, the junction contained 10 bases not matched to a gene. CDR1 and CDR2 from the germline V gene are SQVTM and ANQGSEA. This CDR3 has 15 amino acids. CDR3 in amino acids: CSVDGAGGSGETQYF. The CDR3 DNA reads TGCAGCGTTGACGGTGCGGGAGGGTCGGGGGAGACCCAGTACTTC.

This sequence joins TRBV7-9 and TRBJ1-5; 8 bases match TRBD1. Unmatched junction bases numbered 10, after V lost 4 bases and J lost 2 bases. Looked up from germline, CDR1 is SEHNR and CDR2 is FQNEAQ (reference sequence). The CDR3 spans 17 residues. The CDR3 bases are TGTGCCAGCAGCTCAACCGTAGGGGGACAGGGCAATCAGCCCCAGCATTTT. Translating gives CASSSTVGGQGNQPQHF.

A single count supports this clone. The rearrangement links TRBV27 to TRBJ2-5; no firm D call. The CDR3 spans 15 residues. V was shortened by 4 bases and J by 4 bases, with 16 bases between the two germline ends. From germline, CDR1 is MNHEY and CDR2 SMNVEV (reference sequence). CDR3 nucleotides: TGTGCCAGCAGTTCTACAACCGGGTCAGTAGAGACCCAGTACTTC. It yields the protein CASSSTTGSVETQYF.

The chain is built from TRBV7-2 and TRBJ1-5; D perhaps matches TRBD1 (5 bases). Germline CDR1 and CDR2: SGHTA and FQGNSA. The CDR3 totals 16 residues. Trimming took 5 bases from V and 0 from J, leaving 14 bases between them. The CDR3 DNA is TGTGCCAGCAGCCCTCCCGGAGGGGCTAGCAATCAGCCCCAGCATTTT. Translation gives CASSPPGGASNQPQHF.

Here the CDR3 reads CSVSGSNYGYTF. DNA of the CDR3: TGCAGCGTGTCGGGGTCTAACTATGGCTACACCTTC. The chain links TRBV29-1 to TRBJ1-2; D unclear. Germline V gives CDR1 SQVTM, CDR2 ANQGSEA. V was pared by 6 bases and J by 0 bases, with 8 bases between. The CDR3 is made up of 12 amino acids.

This chain connects TRBV5-1 to TRBJ2-1; D possibly corresponds to TRBD1 (6 bases). The CDR3 totals 12 residues. V dropped 3 bases and J dropped 9 bases, with 10 bases sitting between them. Germline assignment: CDR1 SGHRS and CDR2 YFSETQ. This CDR3 is CASSSDRFEQFF. CDR3 DNA sequence: TGCGCCAGCAGCTCGGACAGATTTGAGCAGTTCTTC.

The rearrangement links TRBV11-2 to TRBJ1-1, with D maybe TRBD1 (5 bases). The germline V gene encodes CDR1 SGHAT and CDR2 FQNNGV. The CDR3 contains 15 residues. V was pared by 1 base and J by 7 bases, with 16 bases between. The CDR3 loop is CASSLAAGVKVEAFF. The DNA of the CDR3 is TGTGCCAGCAGCTTAGCTGCGGGGGTGAAGGTTGAAGCTTTCTTT.

This clone was counted many times. The J gene is TRBJ1-1, the V gene TRBV5-1, with D possibly being TRBD1 (5 bases). CDR1 and CDR2 (germline): SGHRS, YFSETQ. This CDR3 region has 15 residues. Trimming removed 0 bases from V and 2 bases from J, with 11 bases in between. The CDR3, as DNA: TGCGCCAGCAGCTTGGCCCCCAGGGTAAACACTGAAGCTTTCTTT. It encodes CASSLAPRVNTEAFF. Based on the CDR3 plus reference TRBV5-1 and TRBJ1-1, the full variable domain is KAGVTQTPRYLIKTRGQQVTLSCSPISGHRSVSWYQQTPGQGLQFLFEYFSETQRNKGNFPGRFSGRQFSNSRSEMNVSTLELGDSALYLCASSLAPRVNTEAFFGQGTRLTVV.

This chain uses TRBV19 with TRBJ1-2, with 8 bases aligning to TRBD1. Trimming cost V 7 bases and J 1 base; bases outside gene matches: 11. This CDR3 contains 16 residues. The V gene's germline CDR1 is LNHDA and CDR2 SQIVND (reference sequence). The CDR3 DNA reads as TGTGCCAGTATCCCCTCCCCAGGGGGCGATAACTATGGCTACACCTTC. Its translation: CASIPSPGGDNYGYTF.

This clone is a singleton in its sample. The chain carries TRBV2 and TRBJ1-2; TRBD1 matches 8 bases. Per the germline V gene, CDR1 is SNHLY and CDR2 is FYNNEI. The ends lost 4 bases at V and 8 bases at J; junction bases unmatched: 3. This CDR3 region has 12 residues. As DNA, the CDR3 is TGTGCCAGCAGTGGGACAGGGAGAGGCTACACCTTC. Protein sequence: CASSGTGRGYTF.

The J gene is TRBJ2-1, the V gene TRBV12-2; TRBD2 was called by the table and not checked on the DNA. TRBV12-2 counts as a pseudogene. The CDR3 loop spans 16 amino acids. CDR3 nucleotides: TGTGCAAGTCGCTTAGCCGACTCTTCCTCCTACAATGAGCAGTTCTTC. Protein: CASRLADSSSYNEQFF.

This clone was seen a handful of times. The rearrangement joins TRBV3-1 (or the pseudogene TRBV3-2) to TRBJ2-5; 7 nucleotides align to TRBD1. The CDR3 has 16 residues. Germline V gene sequence: CDR1 LGHDT, CDR2 YNNKEL (reference sequence). Losses at the gene ends were 1 base for V and 4 bases for J; bases not matched to a gene: 9. The CDR3, as DNA: TGTGCCAGCAGCCAAGGAACAGGGGTGTGGAGAGAGACCCAGTACTTC. It encodes CASSQGTGVWRETQYF.